This T cell receptor beta chain was found in a study of beta chain features in type 1 diabetes listed by TCRdb under 2018. Regarding the research as a whole: Mean age, gender distribution, total cell number and subset yield did not differ between patients and healthy donors. Across all samples, roughly 110,000,000 sorted cells were examined, and cell number per subset correlated strongly with RNA yield. In the study, recently diagnosed type 1 diabetes patients and matched healthy donors were compared on the TCRB repertoires of their sorted circulating CD4+ T cell subsets. Regulatory and stem cell-like memory subsets were isolated from only 8 patients and roughly 8 healthy donors, whereas naive and central memory subsets came from all 30 or so donors.

A single peripheral blood draw of about 120 mL on average was collected from each donor into heparinised tubes. Naive, central memory, regulatory and stem cell-like memory CD4+ T cells were sorted on a BD FACSAria II using a panel including CD45RO, CCR7, CD25, CD127, CD95 and CD27. A purity above 98% was achieved for all sorted populations. PBMCs were separated immediately by Lymphoprep density gradient centrifugation and were stained directly, without being cultured. So that batch effects would be minimized, each experiment stained and sorted samples in pairs, pairing one healthy donor with one patient. Sequences SGHTA (CDR1) and FQGNSA (CDR2) are obtained from the germline V gene. From its cysteine to its phenylalanine, the CDR3 spans 16 amino acids. The DNA shown is the 48-base CDR3, in frame from base 1. V lost 1 base and J lost 5 bases; the stretch between them is 14 bases long. Remarks on this clone: Its antigen is still unknown. The input lacks base qualities; no much larger clone sits a single base away.

What the study reported, not specific to this receptor: Patients with type 1 diabetes made fewer insertions and deleted more nucleotides at VDJ recombination sites, implying thymic rearrangement abnormalities. Because small numbers of individuals were included in the HLA sub-analyses, any influence of HLA type on TCRB rearrangement was left unresolved. The naive, central memory and regulatory TCRB repertoires appeared to resemble one another more closely among patients than among healthy donors. Because cDNA was sequenced instead of genomic DNA, activated cells with high expression could be over-represented, although the groups did not differ in activation or CD3 levels. PCR might favor shorter templates, but patient and control samples were amplified and corrected together, so any skew would affect both groups equally. A moderate but significant shortening of TCRB CDR3 length was observed in type 1 diabetes patients in all four CD4+ subsets.

The entire isolated RNA was reverse transcribed using the High Capacity cDNA Reverse Transcription Kit, and thus expressed TCRB transcripts were sequenced. Deep immunoSEQ sequencing was performed on naive, central memory and regulatory T cell samples, with an average of roughly 4 million total reads per sample. Sorted cells were lysed in RLT buffer, and RNA was extracted using DNase-treated RNeasy Micro or Mini kits according to cell number. Each cell subset was processed on its own to prevent cross-contamination, while patient and healthy donor samples were processed together. TCRB sequences were amplified from cDNA with the immunoSEQ multiplex PCR, producing 87-bp fragments spanning the CDR3 region. Sequencing of the amplicons was done on the Illumina HiSeq platform. Per the authors' processing: PCR bias was computationally corrected using synthetic template baselines, reads within Hamming distance 2 were collapsed, and singletons that could not be merged were discarded. Reads were aligned to IMGT to assign V, D and J genes, CDR3 length, and insertions or deletions at six rearrangement sites. Clonotype counts were normalized to sorted cell number within each subset before computing true diversity and Gini coefficients with the tcR R package. The overlap coefficient, calculated on TCRB nucleotide sequences, was used to measure repertoire sharing. As a proxy for the pre-selection repertoire, out-of-frame TCRB sequences from naive cells were analyzed. The immuneACCESS repertoire file appears here via TCRdb, limited to in-frame rearrangements. These files lack a portion of the clones; in checked studies, under half of the deficit traces to unresolved V genes, and the cause of the others is not known. V and J calls and clone size are those listed in that table; D and trimming were worked out from the DNA. Across this sample there are 970,000 or so clones, with under 20% seen only once. The ten largest clonotypes hold roughly 0.025% of the sample.

Sequenced material: naive CD4+ T cells from blood. The intended sense of this specimen's cell subset or site label: true naive CD4+ T cells. The rearranged segments are TRBV7-2 and TRBJ2-2, with the D gene possibly TRBD1 or TRBD2, each one fitting 5 bases. The receptor was derived from a woman aged 18-29 years in good health. This receptor carries the CDR3 CASSLVAGTRTGELFF. The sequence in DNA is TGTGCCAGCAGCTTAGTTGCAGGGACGCGGACCGGGGAGCTGTTTTTT.